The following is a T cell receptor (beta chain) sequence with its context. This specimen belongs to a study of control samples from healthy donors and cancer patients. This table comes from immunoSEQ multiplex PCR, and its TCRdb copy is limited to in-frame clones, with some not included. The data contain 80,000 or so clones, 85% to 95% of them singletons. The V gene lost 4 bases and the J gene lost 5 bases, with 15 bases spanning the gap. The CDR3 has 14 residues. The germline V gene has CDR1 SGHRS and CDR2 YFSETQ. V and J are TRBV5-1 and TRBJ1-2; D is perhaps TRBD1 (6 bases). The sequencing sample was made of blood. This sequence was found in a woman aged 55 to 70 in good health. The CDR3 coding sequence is TGCGCCAGCAGCCGGGGAGGGGGGCCTTATGGCTACACCTTC. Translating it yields CASSRGGGPYGYTF.